This T cell receptor beta chain was captured in a study of blood T cells in healthy people across ages. At the level of the study: Per two T cells, template switching captured roughly one barcoded beta molecule.

With a J-beta primer mix and a sample-barcoded 5' primer, a second PCR ran 7 to 11 cycles. A single record per CDR3 protein comes from TCRdb applying MiXCR to the 5' RACE reads. The data show hundreds of thousands of distinct CDR3 sequences, just under 25% seen once. V was clipped by 1 base and J by 2 bases; unmatched bases: 10. CDR3 length equals 17 residues. The germline CDR1 and CDR2 sequences are SGHRS and YFSETQ. The same data also contributed to another study, on T cells of mothers and their children.

The V and J genes are TRBV5-1 and TRBJ2-5, with 8 nucleotides matching TRBD2. This clonotype originated in a boy under 18 in good health. Sequencing used blood. In nucleotides, the CDR3 is TGCGCCAGCAGCTTGTTTAGAAGGCGGGGGGAACAAGAGACCCAGTACTTC. Translation gives CASSLFRRRGEQETQYF.